This entry features one T cell receptor (beta chain) sequence. Its specificity is not known. Per germline, CDR1 LGHNA and CDR2 YNFKEQ. The CDR3 extends over 15 amino acids. V was trimmed by 0 bases and J by 9 bases, leaving 15 bases between them. The method was immunoSEQ multiplex PCR; TCRdb's version includes in-frame clones alone and lacks a portion of them. The sample holds roughly 86,000 clones, 85% to 95% seen once. The sample belongs to a study of human versus mouse CDR3 diversity and MHC coevolution. Study-wide results and limits: About 1.6 million TCR beta clonotypes were estimated for humans, the largest repertoire.

Naive CD4 T cells were sorted as CD45RO-negative, CD62L-positive. V gene TRBV4-2 combines with J gene TRBJ2-1; tentatively, D is TRBD2 (6 bases). The source material was naive CD4+ T cells from blood. As to subset: CD45RO-negative CD62L-positive naive CD4 T cells. This sequence originates from a person aged 25-75 years in good health. DNA of the CDR3: TGTGCCAGCAGCCAAGAAGTTTCGGGAGAAGGTGAGCAGTTCTTC. As protein: CASSQEVSGEGEQFF.